This entry lists 31 T cell receptor beta chains sequenced from one sample in a study of shared clonotypes between healthy human individuals. Generated by immunoSEQ multiplex PCR, the TCRdb table keeps only in-frame clones and is missing some. The sample carries about 2,500,000 clones, approximately 94% recorded once. Material for sequencing was naive CD4+ T cells sorted from blood. Subset given: CD45RA+ positively selected. These TCRs come from a man younger than 35 in good health.

This sequence joins TRBV7-9 and TRBJ2-1; D uncertain. Between the trimmed V and J ends, which lost 5 bases and 6 bases, there was a span of 14 bases. The CDR3 consists of 14 residues. Per germline, CDR1 SEHNR and CDR2 FQNEAQ (reference sequence). CDR3 nucleotide sequence: TGTGCCAGCAGCCAAATTTCCTATGTCAATGAGCAGTTCTTC. The encoded protein is CASSQISYVNEQFF.

There are a few counts of this clone. The chain recombines TRBV9 with TRBJ1-5; D uncertain. This CDR3 comprises 14 residues. Germline lookup yields CDR1 SGDLS and CDR2 YYNGEE. The V end was cut by 4 bases, the J end by 3 bases, with 11 bases between. The CDR3 coding sequence is TGTGCCAGCAGCCCCCGGGAATCCAATCAGCCCCAGCATTTT. Its translation is CASSPRESNQPQHF.

The chain recombines TRBV2 with TRBJ2-1; the match to TRBD2 covers 8 bases. CDR1 and CDR2 from the germline V gene are SNHLY and FYNNEI. The CDR3 is made up of 16 amino acids. Losses at the gene ends were 8 bases for V and 5 bases for J; bases not matched to a gene: 14. The CDR3 protein is CASGASRVAGNNEQFF. The CDR3 bases are TGTGCCAGCGGAGCCTCCCGGGTAGCGGGGAACAATGAGCAGTTCTTC.

About this clone: The same CDR3 is also encoded by other DNA sequences in this sample. V and J are TRBV19 and TRBJ2-7, with D possibly TRBD2 on 6 matching bases. The ends were cut back, 4 bases at V and 4 bases at J, with 11 bases in the middle. The length of the CDR3 is 13 residues. CDR1 LNHDA and CDR2 SQIVND come from the germline V gene (reference sequence). The chain's CDR3 is CASSRDGGYEQYF. CDR3 DNA sequence: TGTGCCAGTAGTAGGGACGGAGGGTACGAGCAGTACTTC.

The chain carries TRBV5-1 and TRBJ2-1; 9 bases are a match to TRBD2. Germline V gene lookup returns CDR1 SGHRS and CDR2 YFSETQ. With V trimmed by 0 bases and J by 9 bases, 10 bases remained unmatched. There are 16 residues in the CDR3. As DNA, the CDR3 is TGCGCCAGCAGCTTGGCCGTAGCGGGGGCCCCCGGTGAGCAGTTCTTC. Its translation: CASSLAVAGAPGEQFF.

The rearrangement uses TRBV5-5 and TRBJ2-7; 10 bases are a match to TRBD2. Unmatched junction bases numbered 4, after V lost 4 bases and J lost 0 bases. CDR1 SGHKS and CDR2 YYEKEE come from the germline V gene (reference sequence). The CDR3 is made up of 15 amino acids. DNA of the CDR3: TGTGCCAGCAGCCGTCTAGCGGGAGCCTCCTACGAGCAGTACTTC. Translating it yields CASSRLAGASYEQYF.

Concerning this clone: Other DNA sequences from this sample encode an identical CDR3 as well. The chain links TRBV9 to TRBJ2-3; possible D gene TRBD1, 5 bases. V was trimmed by 5 bases and J by 3 bases, leaving 7 bases between them. Germline V CDR1 and CDR2: SGDLS, YYNGEE. The CDR3 contains 12 residues. The DNA for the CDR3 is TGTGCCAGCAGTAGGGGAACAGATACGCAGTATTTT. It encodes CASSRGTDTQYF.

V is TRBV2 and J is TRBJ1-2; 8 bases are shared with TRBD1. CDR1 is SNHLY and CDR2 is FYNNEI in the germline V gene. The V and J ends lost 5 bases and 5 bases, in that order; junction bases with no gene match: 7. The CDR3 has 14 amino acids. This chain's CDR3 is CASSYGTGLYGYTF. The CDR3 coding sequence is TGTGCCAGCAGTTACGGGACAGGCCTTTATGGCTACACCTTC.

The chain couples TRBV21-1 to TRBJ2-5; TRBD1, the D gene given by the table, was not confirmed from the DNA. TRBV21-1 is a pseudogene locus. The CDR3 runs 13 residues. CDR3 sequence: CASVGKGEQTQYF. The DNA for the CDR3 is TGTGCCAGTGTGGGGAAAGGGGAACAGACCCAGTACTTC.

The chain has TRBV6-6 and TRBJ2-1; TRBD1 agrees at 7 bases. J lost 0 bases, V lost 7 bases, and 3 bases had no gene match. The germline V gene has CDR1 MNHNY and CDR2 SVGAGI (reference sequence). This CDR3 spans 14 amino acids. CDR3 sequence reads: CASKRQGSYNEQFF. For the CDR3, the DNA is TGTGCCAGCAAGCGACAGGGCTCCTACAATGAGCAGTTCTTC.

The chain links TRBV5-1 to TRBJ2-2; D is perhaps TRBD1 (6 bases). The ends were cut back, 6 bases at V and 2 bases at J, with 14 bases in the middle. Germline assignment: CDR1 SGHRS and CDR2 YFSETQ. The CDR3 contains 15 residues. The CDR3 loop is CASMQGGLNTGELFF. In nucleotides, the CDR3 is TGCGCCAGCATGCAAGGGGGTTTAAACACCGGGGAGCTGTTTTTT.

This chain uses TRBV6-5 with TRBJ1-1; 7 bases match TRBD1. The CDR3 has 14 residues. V dropped 2 bases and J dropped 5; count of bases not matched to a gene: 5. Germline CDR1 reads MNHEY; CDR2 reads SVGAGI. CDR3 DNA sequence: TGTGCCAGCAGTTACGCAGGGGGAGGAACTGAAGCTTTCTTT. Translated: CASSYAGGGTEAFF.

This chain joins TRBV19 and TRBJ1-2; D is unresolved. Germline-derived CDR1 and CDR2 are LNHDA and SQIVND (reference sequence). This CDR3 has 12 residues. V was cut by 10 bases and J by 1 base, with 10 bases left in between. This CDR3 reads CATSWGNYGYTF. As DNA, the CDR3 is TGTGCCACCTCGTGGGGTAACTATGGCTACACCTTC. Looking up the rest from reference TRBV19 and TRBJ1-2 gives the full variable domain: DGGITQSPKYLFRKEGQNVTLSCEQNLNHDAMYWYRQDPGQGLRLIYYSQIVNDFQKGDIAEGYSVSREKKESFPLTVTSAQKNPTAFYLCATSWGNYGYTFGSGTRLTVV.

Note on this clone: Other DNA sequences in the sample encode the same CDR3. The chain has TRBV6-5 and TRBJ1-5; no definite D call. Germline V gene sequence: CDR1 MNHEY, CDR2 SVGAGI. V was clipped by 0 bases and J by 0 bases, with 6 bases between them. This CDR3 spans 15 amino acids. DNA of the CDR3: TGTGCCAGCAGTTACTCTGCGGTTAGCAATCAGCCCCAGCATTTT. Translating it yields CASSYSAVSNQPQHF.

With regard to this clone: This specimen includes other DNA sequences encoding the same CDR3. The V call is TRBV10-3, the J call TRBJ2-2; D possibly matches TRBD1 or TRBD2 (5 bases each). Trimming stripped 6 bases from V and 4 bases from J, with 6 bases between. This CDR3 has 12 residues. Germline assignment: CDR1 ENHRY and CDR2 SYGVKD. The DNA for the CDR3 is TGTGCCATCAGCGGGACCACCGGGGAGCTGTTTTTT. Translation gives CAISGTTGELFF.

This chain links TRBV6-1 with TRBJ1-1; no clear D. The germline CDR1 and CDR2 sequences are MNHNS and SASEGT. The ends were cut back, 1 base at V and 11 bases at J, with 8 bases in the middle. The CDR3 spans 11 residues. This chain's CDR3 is CASSEEGAAFF. The CDR3 DNA reads as TGTGCCAGCAGTGAAGAGGGTGCTGCTTTCTTT.

This chain connects TRBV20-1 to TRBJ1-4; D unresolved. Germline values: CDR1 DFQATT, CDR2 SNEGSKA (reference sequence). The germline V and J ends were trimmed by 6 bases and 3 bases, with 5 bases remaining between them. The CDR3 sequence is 11 residues long. CDR3 nucleotide sequence: TGCAGTGCCACTTCTAATGAAAAACTGTTTTTT. It codes for CSATSNEKLFF.

This clone was counted only a few times. The chain joins TRBV5-4 to TRBJ1-1, with D possibly being TRBD1 (6 bases). Germline V gene lookup returns CDR1 SGHNT and CDR2 YYREEE (reference sequence). CDR3 size: 15 residues. V lost 2 bases to trimming and J lost 4 bases, with 15 bases between them. As DNA, the CDR3 is TGTGCCAGCAGCTTCCAGGGGAGGAGGGGCACTGAAGCTTTCTTT. It is translated as CASSFQGRRGTEAFF.

This chain joins TRBV18 and TRBJ2-5; D might be TRBD1 (6 bases). The germline V gene has CDR1 KGHSH and CDR2 LQKENI. The CDR3 length is 14 residues. Trimming left V 0 bases short and J 6 bases short, with 11 bases between. The DNA for the CDR3 is TGTGCCAGCTCACCACCCGGGACACCCCAGACCCAGTACTTC. This sequence encodes CASSPPGTPQTQYF.

V gene TRBV19 combines with J gene TRBJ2-7; TRBD1 aligns across 8 bases. Germline trimming cut 3 bases from V and 2 bases from J; bases unmatched to any gene: 9. CDR1 and CDR2 from the germline V gene are LNHDA and SQIVND (reference sequence). This CDR3 is 16 amino acids long. CDR3 bases: TGTGCCAGTAGTATCTCGACAGGGGCCGGCGCCTACGAGCAGTACTTC. It yields the protein CASSISTGAGAYEQYF.

This chain uses TRBV7-3 with TRBJ1-2; 8 nucleotides match TRBD1. Germline CDR1 SGHTA, CDR2 FQGTGA. This CDR3 has 13 residues. The V gene end was trimmed by 5 bases and the J gene end by 6 bases; junction bases not matched to a gene: 5. CDR3 coding DNA: TGTGCCAGCAGCCCAACAGGGGGGAATGGCTACACCTTC. Translating it yields CASSPTGGNGYTF.

A remark on this clone: Other DNA sequences in this sample translate to the same CDR3. The chain joins TRBV7-2 to TRBJ1-4, with D possibly being TRBD1 (6 bases). This CDR3 region has 14 residues. CDR1 and CDR2 from the germline V gene are SGHTA and FQGNSA. Trimming cost V 2 bases and J 8 bases, with 12 bases left between them. In DNA form, the CDR3 reads TGTGCCAGCAGCTTAAGGGGGGCTGGGGAAAAACTGTTTTTT. Translation: CASSLRGAGEKLFF.

Regarding this clone: The same CDR3 also results from other DNA sequences found in this sample. The genes are TRBV7-2 and TRBJ2-1; D ambiguous. CDR3 length: 14 residues. CDR1 SGHTA and CDR2 FQGNSA come from the germline V gene. The ends were cut back, 1 base at V and 3 bases at J, with 7 bases in the middle. This chain's CDR3 is CASSLVDGYNEQFF. In DNA form, the CDR3 reads TGTGCCAGCAGCTTAGTGGACGGCTACAATGAGCAGTTCTTC.

CDR3 amino acids: CASSAAPVSTDTQYF. The CDR3 coding sequence is TGTGCCAGCAGCGCGGCCCCCGTTAGCACAGATACGCAGTATTTT. This sequence joins TRBV5-6 and TRBJ2-3; D unresolved. Per the germline V gene, CDR1 is SGHDT and CDR2 is YYEEEE. CDR3 size: 15 residues. V gave up 4 bases and J gave up 0 bases, with 12 bases separating them. The whole variable domain, filled in from reference TRBV5-6 and TRBJ2-3, reads DAGVTQSPTHLIKTRGQQVTLRCSPKSGHDTVSWYQQALGQGPQFIFQYYEEEERQRGNFPDRFSGHQFPNYSSELNVNALLLGDSALYLCASSAAPVSTDTQYFGPGTRLTVL.

This chain links TRBV7-9 with TRBJ2-2; a weak D match, TRBD1 (5 bases). Germline loops: CDR1 SEHNR, CDR2 FQNEAQ (reference sequence). The CDR3 runs 18 residues. V lost 6 bases, J lost 4 bases, and 24 bases lay in between. The chain's CDR3 is CASSHTSQGLSGTGELFF. CDR3 nucleotide sequence: TGTGCCAGCAGTCATACCTCTCAGGGTCTATCGGGCACCGGGGAGCTGTTTTTT.

To note about this clone: The identical CDR3 is also encoded by other nucleotide sequences in the sample. This chain uses TRBV6-6 with TRBJ2-7; TRBD2 might be the D (6 bases). In germline, CDR1 is MNHNY, CDR2 SVGAGI (reference sequence). The CDR3 covers 15 residues. The V gene lost 0 bases and the J gene lost 1 base, with 10 bases spanning the gap. The CDR3 protein is CASSYSAGRSYEQYF. The CDR3 DNA reads as TGTGCCAGCAGTTACTCAGCGGGCAGATCCTACGAGCAGTACTTC.

The chain carries TRBV6-5 and TRBJ2-7; no definite D call. V was pared by 0 bases and J by 0 bases, with 9 bases between. This CDR3 is built from 15 residues. The germline gives CDR1 MNHEY, CDR2 SVGAGI. Here the CDR3 reads CASSYSSSSSYEQYF. The CDR3 nucleotides read TGTGCCAGCAGTTACTCGTCCAGTAGCTCCTACGAGCAGTACTTC.

This chain joins TRBV4-3 and TRBJ2-7, with 10 bases fitting TRBD1. The junction had 10 bases not matched to a gene; V was cut back by 4 bases and J by 7 bases. Germline V CDR1 and CDR2: LGHNA, YSLEER. This CDR3 region has 15 residues. The CDR3 DNA sequence: TGCGCCAGCAGCCTGACCTTGGACAGGGGGAGAGAGCAGTACTTC. It specifies CASSLTLDRGREQYF.

V and J are TRBV9 and TRBJ1-2, with 12 bases aligning to TRBD1. V dropped 3 bases and J dropped 7; count of bases not matched to a gene: 1. Germline V lookup: CDR1 SGDLS, CDR2 YYNGEE. CDR3 length equals 13 residues. CDR3 DNA: TGTGCCAGCAGCGGGGACAGGGGGCTTGGCTACACCTTC. Translation: CASSGDRGLGYTF.

CDR3 nucleotides: TGTGCCAGCAAGCTTCAGGGGGCGCTTTACAATGAGCAGTTCTTC. Translating it yields CASKLQGALYNEQFF. The rearrangement uses TRBV27 and TRBJ2-1; 8 nucleotides line up with TRBD1. CDR1 and CDR2 (germline): MNHEY, SMNVEV (reference sequence). The V and J ends lost 7 bases and 4 bases, in that order; junction bases with no gene match: 9. The length of the CDR3 is 15 residues.

The rearrangement joins TRBV6-6 to TRBJ2-7, with D tentatively TRBD2 (5 bases). Germline-derived CDR1 and CDR2 are MNHNY and SVGAGI (reference sequence). Deletions cut 2 bases from V and 1 base from J, with 12 bases between. The CDR3 is made up of 15 amino acids. DNA of the CDR3: TGTGCCAGCAGTTACAACGAGCCGGGGTCCTACGAGCAGTACTTC. Its protein product is CASSYNEPGSYEQYF.